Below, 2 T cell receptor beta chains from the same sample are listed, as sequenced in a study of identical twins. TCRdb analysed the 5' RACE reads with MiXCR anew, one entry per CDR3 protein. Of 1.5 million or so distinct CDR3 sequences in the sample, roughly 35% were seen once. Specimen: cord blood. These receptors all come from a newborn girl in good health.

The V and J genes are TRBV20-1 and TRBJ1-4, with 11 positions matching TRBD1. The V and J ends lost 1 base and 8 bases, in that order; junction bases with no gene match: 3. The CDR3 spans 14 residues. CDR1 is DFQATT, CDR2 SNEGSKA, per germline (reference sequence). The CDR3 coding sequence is TGCAGTGCTAGAGGGGACAGGGGGGAGGAAAAACTGTTTTTT. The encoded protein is CSARGDRGEEKLFF.

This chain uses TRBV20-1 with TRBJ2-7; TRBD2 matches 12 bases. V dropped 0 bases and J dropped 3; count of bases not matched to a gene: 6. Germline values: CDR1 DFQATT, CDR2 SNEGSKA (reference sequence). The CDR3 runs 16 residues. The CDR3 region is CSAREERTSGNYEQYF. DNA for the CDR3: TGCAGTGCTAGAGAAGAACGGACTAGCGGGAACTACGAGCAGTACTTC.